The 28 T cell receptor beta chains below come from one sample, sequenced in a study of blood T cells in healthy people across ages. A J-beta primer mix and a sample-barcoded 5' primer were used in a second PCR of about 6 to 12 cycles. TCRdb itself ran the 5' RACE reads through MiXCR, one entry per CDR3 protein. The sample has about 780,000 distinct CDR3 sequences; about a quarter are singletons. These records were also assigned to another study, of T cells of mothers and their children.

Material: blood. The receptor source for this set is a boy aged 5-17 years in good health.

This rearrangement joins TRBV7-9 to TRBJ2-1; D is tentatively TRBD1 or TRBD2 (6 bases each). The germline gives CDR1 SEHNR, CDR2 FQNEAQ (reference sequence). This CDR3 spans 15 amino acids. V lost 0 bases and J 6 bases, leaving 12 bases between the germline ends. DNA for the CDR3: TGTGCCAGCAGCTTAGCTAGGGGGACTGGCAATGAGCAGTTCTTC. This sequence encodes CASSLARGTGNEQFF.

This clonotype has a single count. This chain uses TRBV6-5 with TRBJ2-7; D is unresolved. Germline-derived CDR1 and CDR2 are MNHEY and SVGAGI. The CDR3 is 14 amino acids. V lost 7 bases, J lost 5 bases, and 18 bases lay in between. In DNA form, the CDR3 reads TGTGCCAGCAAGTTACTCCCCGATAGCCACGAGCAGTACTTC. It codes for CASKLLPDSHEQYF.

V usage is TRBV7-9 and J usage is TRBJ1-1; the D gene is possibly TRBD1 (5 bases). With 5 bases removed from V and 2 bases from J, the gap between germline ends came to 12 bases. In germline, CDR1 is SEHNR, CDR2 FQNEAQ (reference sequence). The CDR3 extends over 14 amino acids. The CDR3 sequence: CASSRGRANTEAFF. CDR3 coding DNA: TGTGCCAGCAGCAGGGGCAGGGCAAACACTGAAGCTTTCTTT.

This sequence joins TRBV6-1 and TRBJ1-1, with a tentative D call TRBD1 (6 bases). Germline V gene lookup returns CDR1 MNHNS and CDR2 SASEGT. The germline V and J ends were trimmed by 6 bases and 5 bases, with 10 bases remaining between them. The CDR3 length is 12 residues. The chain's CDR3 is CASRKGGTEAFF. The DNA of the CDR3 is TGTGCCAGCAGGAAAGGGGGAACTGAAGCTTTCTTT.

This sequence joins TRBV20-1 and TRBJ2-7; possibly TRBD2 for D (6 bases). Germline loops: CDR1 DFQATT, CDR2 SNEGSKA (reference sequence). The CDR3 is made up of 13 amino acids. Trimming stripped 3 bases from V and 2 bases from J, with 11 bases between. The CDR3 DNA reads TGCAGTGCTAGGAGACTAGTTACCTACGAGCAGTACTTC. It encodes CSARRLVTYEQYF.

The chain couples TRBV3-1 to TRBJ2-5, with a tentative D call TRBD2 (6 bases). Germline loops: CDR1 LGHDT, CDR2 YNNKEL (reference sequence). CDR3 length: 16 amino acids. V lost 0 bases, J lost 5 bases, and 16 bases lay in between. DNA of the CDR3: TGTGCCAGCAGCCAAGATCGAGGCAGCGGGCGGGAGACCCAGTACTTC. This codes for CASSQDRGSGRETQYF.

This clonotype was picked up a small number of times. The chain uses TRBV5-1 and TRBJ2-5; 8 bases fit TRBD1. Losses at the gene ends were 4 bases for V and 3 bases for J; bases not matched to a gene: 11. Germline V CDR1 and CDR2: SGHRS, YFSETQ. This CDR3 spans 16 amino acids. The CDR3 here is CASSQQQGVVKETQYF. The CDR3 DNA is TGCGCCAGCAGCCAACAACAGGGGGTTGTAAAAGAGACCCAGTACTTC.

This clonotype was counted only a few times. The gene calls are TRBV12-3 or TRBV12-4 and TRBJ2-5, with D perhaps matching TRBD2 (6 bases). The CDR3 covers 13 residues. V gave up 0 bases and J gave up 11 bases, with 13 bases separating them. The CDR3: CASSLASGSEQYF. CDR3 bases: TGTGCCAGCAGTTTAGCTAGCGGTAGTGAGCAGTACTTC.

The chain is built from TRBV20-1 and TRBJ2-3, with D perhaps TRBD1 (6 bases). The end of the DNA aligns better with TRBJ1-5, so the J call may be wrong. This CDR3 has 16 amino acids. Germline loops: CDR1 DFQATT, CDR2 SNEGSKA (reference sequence). CDR3 DNA: TGCAGTGCTTTGTCGCGGGGGGGCTTCCGCACAGATACGCAGCATTTT. It encodes CSALSRGGFRTDTQHF.

This clonotype was counted a few times. This chain links TRBV10-3 with TRBJ2-7; weak D call: TRBD2 (6 bases). Per the germline V gene, CDR1 is ENHRY and CDR2 is SYGVKD. V was shortened by 8 bases and J by 2 bases, with 10 bases between the two germline ends. The CDR3 has 12 residues. CDR3 protein: CAIRDWPYEQYF. CDR3 DNA sequence: TGTGCCATCCGGGACTGGCCCTACGAGCAGTACTTC.

The CDR3 region is CSVFKVGTEAFF. Here the CDR3 DNA reads TGCAGCGTTTTTAAAGTGGGCACTGAAGCTTTCTTT. This sequence joins TRBV29-1 and TRBJ1-1; D is uncertain. Germline CDR1 and CDR2: SQVTM and ANQGSEA. Trimming took off 5 bases at V and 4 bases at J, with 11 bases between the two ends. CDR3 size: 12 residues.

V gene TRBV7-2 combines with J gene TRBJ2-1, with 7 nucleotides matching TRBD2. This CDR3 region has 15 residues. The germline gives CDR1 SGHTA, CDR2 FQGNSA. V dropped 2 bases and J dropped 7; count of bases not matched to a gene: 8. The CDR3 sequence is CASSLWGGRGNEQFF. In DNA form, the CDR3 reads TGTGCCAGCAGCTTATGGGGGGGAAGGGGAAATGAGCAGTTCTTC.

This clonotype was found once. One end of the junction fails to match germline, which may point to a read error. This chain connects TRBV12-3 or TRBV12-4 to TRBJ2-5; D uncertain. The CDR3 covers 11 residues. The CDR3 DNA sequence: TGTGCCAGCAAATTGGCGGAGACCCAGTACTTT. Translation gives CASKLAETQYF.

A few counts support this clonotype. The chain uses TRBV25-1 and TRBJ2-5; no clear D gene. The DNA end is a closer match to TRBJ2-7, so the J assignment may be wrong. This CDR3 is built from 13 residues. Germline V gene lookup returns CDR1 MGHDK and CDR2 SYGVNS. CDR3 protein: CASSEWAAYEQYF. Here the CDR3 DNA reads TGTGCCAGCAGTGAGTGGGCAGCCTACGAGCAGTACTTC.

This clonotype appeared a few times. J is TRBJ2-5 and V is TRBV10-3; 10 nucleotides line up with TRBD2. The closer fit of TRBJ2-1 to the DNA end suggests the J call may be wrong. The CDR3 runs to 14 residues. The V gene's germline CDR1 is ENHRY and CDR2 SYGVKD. The CDR3 DNA follows: TGTGCCATCAGTGTCTCTCTAGCGGGGGTTGAGCAGTTCTTC. This translates into CAISVSLAGVEQFF.

This clonotype has a handful of counts. The chain joins TRBV12-3 or TRBV12-4 to TRBJ1-2, with a weak D call TRBD1 (6 bases). Trimming cost V 6 bases and J 5 bases, with 22 bases left between them. CDR3 length: 16 residues. For the CDR3, the DNA is TGTGCCAGCAGCCGGTCTGTGGGGGGGGCCTCTTATGGCTACACCTTC. Amino acids: CASSRSVGGASYGYTF.

This clonotype showed up just a few times. This chain links TRBV7-8 with TRBJ1-4; no firm D call. The CDR3 runs 15 residues. With 3 bases removed from V and 8 bases from J, the gap between germline ends came to 16 bases. Germline values: CDR1 SGHVS, CDR2 FQNEAQ. DNA for the CDR3: TGTGCCAGCAGCTTCTTAGCCGGGGAACGGGAAAAACTGTTTTTT. Translated: CASSFLAGEREKLFF. Variable domain in full (rest from reference TRBV7-8 and TRBJ1-4): GAGVSQSPRYKVAKRGQDVALRCDPISGHVSLFWYQQALGQGPEFLTYFQNEAQLDKSGLPSDRFFAERPEGSVSTLKIQRTQQEDSAVYLCASSFLAGEREKLFFGSGTQLSVL.

The V and J genes are TRBV10-3 and TRBJ2-5; D perhaps matches TRBD1 (5 bases). With 3 bases removed from V and 3 bases from J, the gap between germline ends came to 8 bases. This CDR3 is 13 amino acids long. CDR1 is ENHRY and CDR2 is SYGVKD in the germline V gene. The CDR3 DNA reads TGTGCCATCAGTGAACAGGCAAAAGAGACCCAGTACTTC. Its translation is CAISEQAKETQYF.

The rearrangement links TRBV4-2 to TRBJ2-1, with 8 positions matching TRBD2. CDR3 length: 16 residues. Trimming cost V 0 bases and J 12 bases; bases outside gene matches: 13. Looked up from germline, CDR1 is LGHNA and CDR2 is YNFKEQ. Here the CDR3 DNA reads TGTGCCAGCAGCCAAGACTCGGGGGGGCATCCATTGGTGCAGTTCTTC. Protein: CASSQDSGGHPLVQFF.

The sample holds a few counts of this clonotype. This chain uses TRBV6-4 with TRBJ2-7, with D possibly being TRBD1 (6 bases). The J call may be incorrect, as the DNA end agrees better with TRBJ2-1. This CDR3 is 13 amino acids long. CDR1 and CDR2 (germline): MRHNA, SNTAGT. CDR3 amino acids: CASSVGTQDEQFF. CDR3 sequence (DNA): TGTGCCAGCAGTGTAGGGACACAAGATGAGCAGTTCTTC.

This rearrangement joins TRBV29-1 to TRBJ2-7; D is undetermined. Trimming cost V 7 bases and J 2 bases, with 6 bases left between them. Per germline, CDR1 SQVTM and CDR2 ANQGSEA. The CDR3 has 10 residues. The CDR3 is CSALAYEQYF. CDR3 sequence (DNA): TGCAGCGCTTTAGCCTACGAGCAGTACTTC.

The DNA of the CDR3 is TGCGCCAGCAGCTCAGGGGGCAGCCCGATCTCCTATAATTCACCCCTCCACTTT. Amino acids: CASSSGGSPISYNSPLHF. The J gene is TRBJ1-6, the V gene TRBV5-1; 8 bases match TRBD1. The germline V gene encodes CDR1 SGHRS and CDR2 YFSETQ. This CDR3 comprises 18 residues. V lost 3 bases and J lost 0; bases outside the gene matches: 8.

This clonotype was detected only a few times. J is TRBJ2-7 and V is TRBV2, with TRBD2 matching 9 bases. The junction had 6 bases not matched to a gene; V was cut back by 11 bases and J by 4 bases. Germline-derived CDR1 and CDR2 are SNHLY and FYNNEI. The length of the CDR3 is 12 residues. The CDR3 sequence is CASAGGAYEQYF. DNA for the CDR3: TGTGCCTCCGCGGGGGGGGCGTACGAGCAGTACTTC. The full variable domain, with the rest looked up from reference TRBV2 and TRBJ2-7, is EPEVTQTPSHQVTQMGQEVILRCVPISNHLYFYWYRQILGQKVEFLVSFYNNEISEKSEIFDDQFSVERPDGSNFTLKIRSTKLEDSAMYFCASAGGAYEQYFGPGTRLTVT.

The rearrangement uses TRBV5-5 and TRBJ2-5; D perhaps matches TRBD2 (6 bases). The CDR3 consists of 14 residues. V shed 2 bases and J shed 0 bases, with 8 bases lying between them. Germline values: CDR1 SGHKS, CDR2 YYEKEE (reference sequence). The CDR3 bases are TGTGCCAGCAGCTTCAGACTAGACCAAGAGACCCAGTACTTC. This sequence encodes CASSFRLDQETQYF.

The chain combines TRBV6-6 with TRBJ2-6; 7 bases line up with TRBD1. V gave up 7 bases and J gave up 2 bases; unmatched junction bases: 8. Germline loops: CDR1 MNHNY, CDR2 SVGAGI (reference sequence). This CDR3 is built from 16 residues. CDR3 nucleotides: TGTGCCAGCACGGTCGACAGGGCACCTGGGGCCAACGTCCTGACTTTC. Amino acid sequence: CASTVDRAPGANVLTF.

This rearrangement joins TRBV28 to TRBJ1-2; 9 nucleotides agree with TRBD1. CDR1 is MDHEN, CDR2 SYDVKM, per germline. V lost 5 bases, J lost 3 bases, and 10 bases stayed unmatched. The CDR3 spans 16 residues. The CDR3 is CASSATGGTGDYGYTF. The DNA of the CDR3 is TGTGCCAGCAGTGCTACAGGGGGCACCGGGGACTATGGCTACACCTTC.

V gene TRBV25-1 combines with J gene TRBJ2-7, with D unresolved. The length of the CDR3 is 14 residues. Germline-derived CDR1 and CDR2 are MGHDK and SYGVNS. V shed 6 bases and J shed 2 bases, with 14 bases lying between them. The CDR3 DNA reads TGTGCCAGCAGCGAAGGTTTCCCTCCCTACGAGCAGTACTTC. This encodes CASSEGFPPYEQYF.

This clonotype was observed a handful of times. This sequence joins TRBV6-5 and TRBJ2-7; a possible D gene is TRBD2 (5 bases). Trimming shortened V by 2 bases and J by 2 bases, and 10 bases separated the two germline ends. The CDR3 is made up of 14 amino acids. Germline CDR1 and CDR2: MNHEY and SVGAGI. The CDR3 region is CASSYPFSAYEQYF. The DNA of the CDR3 is TGTGCCAGCAGTTACCCTTTTAGCGCCTACGAGCAGTACTTC.